A selection of T cell receptor beta chains follows, all from one sample in a study of cytomegalovirus exposure and HLA in healthy donors. Here immunoSEQ multiplex PCR was the method, and the copy in TCRdb shows in-frame clones only, minus some. The table records fewer than 200,000 clones, 72% of them present only once. The specimen sequenced was PBMCs. These receptors came from a human donor in good health. CDR3s leave out the opening cysteine and the closing phenylalanine or tryptophan. Fields, in order: CDR3 length, J gene, V gene, D gene, CDR3 protein. D genes are given only for firm matches.

>13|TRBJ1-5|TRBV5-1|NA
ASSLESGFGQPQH
>10|TRBJ2-7|TRBV5-1|NA
ASSLQGYEQY
>15|TRBJ2-6|TRBV5-6|NA
ASSLTQTRSGANVLT
>11|TRBJ2-1|TRBV30|TRBD1
AWGQETNNEQF
>9|TRBJ2-5|TRBV5-4|NA
ASSFSETQY
>17|TRBJ2-6|TRBV21-1|NA
ASSKRGDRVRPGANVLT
>11|TRBJ2-3|TRBV27|TRBD1
ASSLFLGQGQY
>11|TRBJ1-1|TRBV5-1|NA
ASSLRGGTEAF
>10|TRBJ2-7|TRBV7-9|NA
ASAGNSYEQY
>12|TRBJ2-7|TRBV5-5|TRBD1
ASSTGQGAYEQY
>13|TRBJ1-2|TRBV19|NA
ASSIWGTRGYGYT
>16|TRBJ1-6|TRBV10-1|NA
ASSDRVGRATYNSPLH
>12|TRBJ1-5|TRBV19|NA
ASSGSLSNQPQH
>13|TRBJ2-5|TRBV4-1|TRBD2
ASSPFLAGGKTQY
>14|TRBJ2-7|TRBV12-5|TRBD1
ASGLVLDRATYEQY
>11|TRBJ2-1|TRBV7-9|NA
ATSGGTYNEQF
>16|TRBJ2-2|TRBV5-1|TRBD1
ASSWWGIDRVGSGELF